The T cell receptor beta chain described here comes from a study of blood T cell repertoires in COVID-19. Study context: From T cells, B-cell-depleted T cells, or PBMCs came the material, which was cDNA or gDNA.

The CDR3 spans 16 residues. Germline lookup yields CDR1 SGHTA and CDR2 FQGNSA. V lost 4 bases and J 7 bases, leaving 23 bases between the germline ends. Authors' processing steps: From reference gene primer amplification, estimates of nucleated cell counts were derived. Using immunoSEQ multiplex PCR, the repertoire was profiled, and TCRdb retains in-frame clones only, with some absent. That table supplies the V and J calls and clone size; D and trimming were determined from the DNA. This sample has about 100,000 clones, with nearly 90% found just once. The chain joins TRBV7-2 to TRBJ2-7; possible D gene TRBD2, 5 bases. This sequence was found in a woman older than 75 with acute or convalescent COVID-19. Sample: peripheral blood. The CDR3 spells CASSSGGGGGLREQYF. The CDR3 coding sequence is TGTGCCAGCAGCTCCGGTGGTGGAGGAGGCCTCCGGGAGCAGTACTTC.